This entry lists 22 T cell receptor beta chains sequenced from one sample in a study of blood T cell repertoires in COVID-19 (TCRdb year 2020). Library preparation employed the immunoSEQ multiplex PCR assay. The table comes from immuneACCESS by way of TCRdb, which keeps in-frame sequences with V and J called. Part of the clones is missing from these tables; in studies checked, under half for an unresolved V gene and the rest for unknown reasons. Counted in this sample were 250,000 to 350,000 clones; around 89% of them appeared once. The ten largest make up 2% to 2.5% of the sample. The material sequenced was PBMCs or T cells enriched from blood (not recorded which). These receptors came from a woman aged 60-75 years in a cohort exposed to, infected with or recovered from COVID-19 (not recorded which).

This clone was detected once. The chain joins TRBV28 to TRBJ2-7; TRBD2 agrees at 9 bases. CDR1 is MDHEN and CDR2 is SYDVKM in the germline V gene. The CDR3 spans 14 residues. Losses at the gene ends were 5 bases for V and 2 bases for J; bases not matched to a gene: 4. Here the CDR3 reads CASSGREGAYEQYF. In DNA, the CDR3 is TGTGCCAGCAGTGGGCGGGAGGGGGCCTACGAGCAGTACTTC.

This chain links TRBV6-4 with TRBJ2-3; 8 bases align to TRBD1. The germline CDR1 and CDR2 sequences are MRHNA and SNTAGT. This CDR3 is built from 12 residues. Trimming took 6 bases from V and 6 from J; bases not matched to a gene: 2. The CDR3 DNA reads as TGTGCCAGCAGCCAGGGGGCGGATACGCAGTATTTT. Residues: CASSQGADTQYF.

The chain employs TRBV11-2 and TRBJ1-5; D is uncertain. Between the trimmed V and J ends, which lost 2 bases and 0 bases, there was a span of 8 bases. CDR3 length: 15 amino acids. Germline V gene sequence: CDR1 SGHAT, CDR2 FQNNGV. As DNA, the CDR3 is TGTGCCAGCAGCTTAAGCGGCTATAGCAATCAGCCCCAGCATTTT. It encodes CASSLSGYSNQPQHF.

The gene calls are TRBV18 and TRBJ2-7, with TRBD2 as a possible D gene (5 bases). Between the trimmed V and J ends, which lost 3 bases and 6 bases, there was a span of 15 bases. In germline, CDR1 is KGHSH, CDR2 LQKENI. The length of the CDR3 is 14 residues. The CDR3 DNA is TGTGCCAGCTCACCGAACGGACTCCCCGGCGAGCAGTACTTC. The encoded protein is CASSPNGLPGEQYF.

The chain employs TRBV3-1 (or the pseudogene TRBV3-2) and TRBJ2-5, with 11 bases lining up with TRBD1. The CDR3 covers 17 residues. V lost 3 bases and J lost 5; bases outside the gene matches: 11. The germline gives CDR1 LGHDT, CDR2 YNNKEL (reference sequence). This CDR3 is CASSHRRTGGATETQYF. DNA of the CDR3: TGTGCCAGCAGCCATCGCAGGACAGGGGGCGCAACGGAGACCCAGTACTTC.

The V gene is TRBV9, the J gene TRBJ1-4; D is perhaps TRBD1 (5 bases). Germline assignment: CDR1 SGDLS and CDR2 YYNGEE. The CDR3 has 16 residues. V lost 2 bases and J lost 3, with 14 bases in between. The CDR3: CASSVQPGMANEKLFF. DNA of the CDR3: TGTGCCAGCAGCGTGCAACCAGGGATGGCTAATGAAAAACTGTTTTTT.

V gene TRBV19 combines with J gene TRBJ1-5, with a possible D match to TRBD1 (5 bases). Germline CDR1 LNHDA, CDR2 SQIVND (reference sequence). CDR3 size: 14 residues. V lost 4 bases, J lost 7 bases, and 14 bases lay in between. The CDR3 DNA follows: TGTGCCAGTAGTAAAACGGGGGGAAGACAGCCCCAGCATTTT. Its protein is CASSKTGGRQPQHF.

The chain combines TRBV23-1 with TRBJ2-1; 13 bases fit TRBD2. TRBV23-1 is an open reading frame whose function is uncertain. This CDR3 has 17 residues. The ends lost 4 bases at V and 5 bases at J; junction bases unmatched: 8. The CDR3 region has the DNA TGCGCCAGCAGTCCAGACCGTGGGACTAGCGGGAACAATGAGCAGTTCTTC. It is translated as CASSPDRGTSGNNEQFF.

The chain is built from TRBV4-2 and TRBJ2-3; 11 bases are a match to TRBD2. Germline V gene lookup returns CDR1 LGHNA and CDR2 YNFKEQ. The CDR3 is 20 amino acids. V trimming: 0 bases; J trimming: 4 bases; junction bases outside the gene matches: 15. The chain's CDR3 is CASSQDGSSLAGGPPDTQYF. CDR3 in DNA: TGTGCCAGCAGCCAAGATGGCAGCTCCTTAGCGGGAGGGCCACCAGATACGCAGTATTTT.

The J gene is TRBJ2-1, the V gene TRBV27; TRBD2 aligns across 11 bases. There are 15 residues in the CDR3. V was pared by 4 bases and J by 6 bases, with 5 bases of the junction left unmatched. The germline V gene encodes CDR1 MNHEY and CDR2 SMNVEV (reference sequence). CDR3 DNA: TGTGCCAGCAGTTCTCCGACTAGCGGGGTCAATGAGCAGTTCTTC. Encoded protein: CASSSPTSGVNEQFF.

The chain has TRBV11-2 and TRBJ2-5; 11 bases match TRBD1. Unmatched junction bases numbered 11, after V lost 7 bases and J lost 7 bases. The CDR3 covers 15 residues. CDR1 and CDR2 from the germline V gene are SGHAT and FQNNGV. The chain's CDR3 is CASTPGTGGKMTQYF. The CDR3 DNA follows: TGTGCCAGCACCCCCGGGACAGGGGGGAAGATGACCCAGTACTTC.

This chain connects TRBV30 to TRBJ2-2, with a possible D match to TRBD1 (6 bases). The CDR3 sequence is 14 residues long. Trimming removed 0 bases at V and 5 bases at J, with 10 bases between. Germline V gene lookup returns CDR1 GTSNPN and CDR2 SVGIG (reference sequence). The chain's CDR3 is CAWSVDSRTGELFF. The CDR3 coding sequence is TGTGCCTGGAGTGTGGACAGCCGTACCGGGGAGCTGTTTTTT.

The chain is built from TRBV7-9 and TRBJ2-1; weak D call: TRBD2 (5 bases). The ends were cut back, 1 base at V and 8 bases at J, with 18 bases in the middle. The CDR3 contains 16 residues. Germline V CDR1 and CDR2: SEHNR, FQNEAQ (reference sequence). CDR3 bases: TGTGCCAGCAGCTTAGGCTCGGCTAGCCGGTTCGATGAGCAGTTCTTC. It yields the protein CASSLGSASRFDEQFF.

This clone was counted between two and nine times. The V call is TRBV6-1, the J call TRBJ2-2, with D possibly matching TRBD2 (7 bases). Per the germline V gene, CDR1 is MNHNS and CDR2 is SASEGT. With 2 bases removed from V and 6 bases from J, the gap between germline ends came to 22 bases. The CDR3 spans 18 residues. CDR3 in DNA: TGTGCCAGCAGTGAATCCGGGGGGCAGAGTATAAAGGCCGGGGAGCTGTTTTTT. Its translation is CASSESGGQSIKAGELFF.

The chain uses TRBV10-2 and TRBJ1-1; D perhaps matches TRBD1 (5 bases). Trimming took 3 bases from V and 8 from J, leaving 10 bases between them. The V gene's germline CDR1 is WSHSY and CDR2 SAAADI. The CDR3 totals 12 residues. As DNA, the CDR3 is TGCGCCAGCAGTGACTCAGGGTGGGAAGCTTTCTTT. Amino acids: CASSDSGWEAFF.

This chain connects TRBV24-1 to TRBJ2-1; 11 bases line up with TRBD2. The CDR3 loop spans 17 amino acids. Per germline, CDR1 KGHDR and CDR2 SFDVKD. V was clipped by 5 bases and J by 3 bases; unmatched bases: 8. As DNA, the CDR3 is TGTGCCACCAGTGCCCCTAGCGGGAGGCCCGACTACAATGAGCAGTTCTTC. Its protein is CATSAPSGRPDYNEQFF.

The genes are TRBV5-1 and TRBJ2-7; D is possibly TRBD2 (5 bases). The CDR3 is 16 amino acids. The germline V and J ends were trimmed by 3 bases and 0 bases, with 16 bases remaining between them. Germline V gives CDR1 SGHRS, CDR2 YFSETQ. The DNA of the CDR3 is TGCGCCAGCAGCTGGACTTCGACCGTGTCCTCCTACGAGCAGTACTTC. Its protein product is CASSWTSTVSSYEQYF.

This chain connects TRBV7-2 to TRBJ2-7; 13 bases align to TRBD2. CDR1 and CDR2 from the germline V gene are SGHTA and FQGNSA. Trimming took 0 bases from V and 6 from J; bases not matched to a gene: 5. This CDR3 comprises 16 residues. The CDR3 loop is CASSLAQGTSGIEQYF. CDR3 in DNA: TGTGCCAGCAGCTTAGCCCAGGGGACTAGCGGGATCGAGCAGTACTTC. The whole variable domain, filled in from reference TRBV7-2 and TRBJ2-7, reads GAGVSQSPSNKVTEKGKDVELRCDPISGHTALYWYRQSLGQGLEFLIYFQGNSAPDKSGLPSDRFSAERTGGSVSTLTIQRTQQEDSAVYLCASSLAQGTSGIEQYFGPGTRLTVT.

V gene TRBV28 combines with J gene TRBJ1-6; no definite D call. The CDR3 covers 13 residues. The germline V and J ends were trimmed by 8 bases and 7 bases, with 12 bases remaining between them. Germline V gene sequence: CDR1 MDHEN, CDR2 SYDVKM. This chain's CDR3 is CASHPRENSPLHF. The CDR3 DNA is TGTGCCAGCCATCCTCGTGAGAATTCACCCCTCCACTTT. Filled out from reference TRBV28 and TRBJ1-6, the complete variable domain reads DVKVTQSSRYLVKRTGEKVFLECVQDMDHENMFWYRQDPGLGLRLIYFSYDVKMKEKGDIPEGYSVSREKKERFSLILESASTNQTSMYLCASHPRENSPLHFGNGTRLTVT.

V and J are TRBV3-1 (or the pseudogene TRBV3-2) and TRBJ1-3; 8 nucleotides agree with TRBD1. Looked up from germline, CDR1 is LGHDT and CDR2 is YNNKEL (reference sequence). The CDR3 runs to 14 residues. Trimming cost V 3 bases and J 8 bases; bases outside gene matches: 6. CDR3 region: CASSQRTGLDTIYF. The DNA for the CDR3 is TGTGCCAGCAGCCAGCGGACAGGGTTGGACACCATATATTTT.

The gene calls are TRBV4-2 and TRBJ2-2, with D possibly TRBD1 on 6 matching bases. CDR3 length equals 14 residues. Trimming took off 3 bases at V and 6 bases at J, with 11 bases between the two ends. The V gene's germline CDR1 is LGHNA and CDR2 YNFKEQ. Here the CDR3 reads CASSQSQGPGELFF. The DNA for the CDR3 is TGTGCCAGCAGCCAGTCACAGGGTCCCGGGGAGCTGTTTTTT.

V gene TRBV28 combines with J gene TRBJ2-7; D is uncertain. Looked up from germline, CDR1 is MDHEN and CDR2 is SYDVKM. The CDR3 runs to 12 residues. Trimming removed 6 bases at V and 4 bases at J, with 10 bases between. This CDR3 is CASSLTTYEQYF. CDR3 sequence (DNA): TGTGCCAGCAGCCTGACAACGTACGAGCAGTACTTC.